This T cell receptor beta chain was captured in a study of human T cells and chemical hapten exposure. Documented time point: patch test 3, about 24 weeks after DPC sensitization. Sample treatment: therapeutic diphenylcyclopropenone sensitization with weekly scalp DPC. This clonotype was seen only a few times. TCRdb re-derived calls from the RACE reads in MiXCR, one entry per CDR3 protein. This table holds about 160,000 distinct CDR3 sequences, about a quarter found once. This sequence originates from a woman under 30 with alopecia areata. Some clones in this sample may be carry-over from other donors' samples. This specimen was whole blood, taken in connection with sensitization to the hapten diphenylcyclopropenone (DPC).

The CDR3 here is CASSLARRESSYNEQFF. The CDR3 coding sequence is TGTGCCAGCAGCTTAGCCCGGCGGGAGTCCTCCTACAATGAGCAGTTCTTC. The chain is built from TRBV11-2 and TRBJ2-1; the match to TRBD2 covers 7 bases. From germline, CDR1 is SGHAT and CDR2 FQNNGV. The CDR3 covers 17 residues. Unmatched junction bases numbered 6, after V lost 1 base and J lost 0 bases.